The 20 T cell receptor beta chains below were found in one sample sequenced in a study of CD8+ T cells in alopecia areata. Described treatment: oral pan-JAK inhibitor, 5-10 mg twice daily. Extraction and reverse transcription of RNA yielded cDNA as the sequencing template. Data came from immunoSEQ multiplex PCR; TCRdb stores just in-frame clones and leaves some out. The repertoire holds more than 200,000 clones, with over 60% as singletons. This specimen consisted of CD4+ T cells sorted from blood, obtained at week 4, from a patient treated with tofacitinib. The receptors come from a human donor with alopecia areata.

This chain links TRBV4-1 with TRBJ1-4; TRBD1 might be the D (5 bases). The germline gives CDR1 MGHRA, CDR2 YSYEKL. The ends were cut back, 1 base at V and 8 bases at J, with 11 bases in the middle. The CDR3 has 14 amino acids. CDR3 amino acids: CASSQAQAFEKLFF. The CDR3 DNA is TGCGCCAGCAGCCAAGCACAGGCTTTCGAAAAACTGTTTTTT.

J is TRBJ2-2 and V is TRBV29-1, with D possibly being TRBD1 (7 bases). The CDR3 has 13 residues. The ends were cut back, 6 bases at V and 3 bases at J, with 11 bases in the middle. Germline CDR1 is SQVTM and CDR2 is ANQGSEA. CDR3 sequence (DNA): TGCAGCGTCGGCAGGGGGGACACCGGGGAGCTGTTTTTT. Encoded protein: CSVGRGDTGELFF.

The chain links TRBV7-9 to TRBJ1-4; maybe TRBD1 (6 bases). Germline CDR1 reads SEHNR; CDR2 reads FQNEAQ (reference sequence). CDR3 size: 15 residues. The V and J ends lost 6 bases and 7 bases respectively, with 18 bases between them. CDR3 nucleotides: TGTGCCAGCAGTCGCACCGGGGGGCTTGGTGAAAAACTGTTTTTT. Its protein is CASSRTGGLGEKLFF. The complete variable domain, with remaining parts taken from reference TRBV7-9 and TRBJ1-4, reads DTGVSQNPRHKITKRGQNVTFRCDPISEHNRLYWYRQTLGQGPEFLTYFQNEAQLEKSRLLSDRFSAERPKGSFSTLEIQRTEQGDSAMYLCASSRTGGLGEKLFFGSGTQLSVL.

In its sample, this clone was seen once. V usage is TRBV29-1 and J usage is TRBJ2-5, with D possibly TRBD2 on 6 matching bases. Germline V gene data show CDR1 as SQVTM and CDR2 as ANQGSEA. This CDR3 has 13 amino acids. The V end lost 4 bases, the J end lost 4 bases, and 13 bases lay between the germline ends. For the CDR3, the DNA is TGCAGCGTTGTTCGGCTAGCGCGAGAGACCCAGTACTTC. The encoded protein is CSVVRLARETQYF.

The chain is built from TRBV10-3 and TRBJ1-5; D remains ambiguous. Germline V CDR1 and CDR2: ENHRY, SYGVKD. This CDR3 contains 14 residues. V lost 4 bases to trimming and J lost 0 bases, with 7 bases between them. CDR3 nucleotides: TGTGCCATCAGTGGACATTATAGCAATCAGCCCCAGCATTTT. Translation gives CAISGHYSNQPQHF.

This clone was seen only a few times. The rearrangement joins TRBV5-6 to TRBJ2-2; tentative D call: TRBD1 (5 bases). Per the germline V gene, CDR1 is SGHDT and CDR2 is YYEEEE. This CDR3 has 15 residues. The V gene lost 1 base and the J gene lost 2 bases, with 9 bases spanning the gap. The CDR3 sequence is CASSLQGTNTGELFF. The CDR3 DNA is TGTGCCAGCAGCTTGCAGGGAACCAACACCGGGGAGCTGTTTTTT.

The chain combines TRBV2 with TRBJ1-5, with D unclear. V was clipped by 6 bases and J by 1 base, with 7 bases between them. Germline CDR1 reads SNHLY; CDR2 reads FYNNEI. This CDR3 has 13 amino acids. The CDR3 sequence is CASRGESNQPQHF. In DNA form, the CDR3 reads TGTGCCAGCAGGGGCGAGAGCAATCAGCCCCAGCATTTT.

This clone came up once. The V gene is TRBV5-6, the J gene TRBJ1-6; D is undetermined. V was clipped by 2 bases and J by 11 bases, with 14 bases between them. Germline V gives CDR1 SGHDT, CDR2 YYEEEE. This CDR3 has 14 residues. The CDR3 region has the DNA TGTGCCAGCAGCTTCCAGGTAACCAGACCACCCCTCCACTTT. Its translation: CASSFQVTRPPLHF.

The genes are TRBV29-1 and TRBJ1-1; the D is unclear. This CDR3 comprises 13 residues. From germline, CDR1 is SQVTM and CDR2 ANQGSEA. Trimming left V 2 bases short and J 11 bases short, with 18 bases between. The chain's CDR3 is CSVESPLIGVAFF. CDR3 in DNA: TGCAGCGTTGAATCCCCTCTGATTGGGGTTGCTTTCTTT.

This clone was detected a few times. The chain carries TRBV30 and TRBJ2-7, with TRBD1 identical over 9 bases. V was clipped by 0 bases and J by 3 bases; unmatched bases: 3. Per the germline V gene, CDR1 is GTSNPN and CDR2 is SVGIG (reference sequence). This CDR3 has 14 residues. CDR3 DNA sequence: TGTGCCTGGAGTGTACAGGGGGCGAACTACGAGCAGTACTTC. This sequence encodes CAWSVQGANYEQYF. Supplemented by reference TRBV30 and TRBJ2-7, the full variable domain reads SQTIHQWPATLVQPVGSPLSLECTVEGTSNPNLYWYRQAAGRGLQLLFYSVGIGQISSEVPQNLSASRPQDRQFILSSKKLLLSDSGFYLCAWSVQGANYEQYFGPGTRLTVT.

This clone was counted between two and nine times. This chain joins TRBV29-1 and TRBJ1-1, with D possibly matching TRBD1 (5 bases). The ends were cut back, 3 bases at V and 4 bases at J, with 15 bases in the middle. The CDR3 runs 14 residues. The germline V gene has CDR1 SQVTM and CDR2 ANQGSEA. The CDR3 sequence: CSVEGLYFSTEAFF. The CDR3 DNA follows: TGCAGCGTTGAGGGGCTGTACTTCTCCACTGAAGCTTTCTTT.

The V call is TRBV7-9, the J call TRBJ1-2; the match to TRBD1 covers 7 bases. In germline, CDR1 is SEHNR, CDR2 FQNEAQ (reference sequence). CDR3 length: 14 amino acids. The J segment lost 4 bases and the V segment lost 5 bases, leaving 7 bases of the junction unmatched. The CDR3 is CASSQQGRAYGYTF. Written as DNA, the CDR3 is TGTGCCAGCAGCCAACAGGGGAGGGCCTATGGCTACACCTTC.

The chain has TRBV9 and TRBJ2-4; D is ambiguous. The CDR3 contains 10 residues. V gave up 4 bases and J gave up 12 bases, with 8 bases separating them. The germline V gene has CDR1 SGDLS and CDR2 YYNGEE. The CDR3 sequence is CASSPTTQYF. CDR3 nucleotides: TGTGCCAGCAGCCCCACGACTCAGTACTTC.

Only a few counts were recorded for this clone. The sample holds other DNA sequences that translate to the same CDR3. The genes are TRBV30 and TRBJ1-1, with D uncertain. Looked up from germline, CDR1 is GTSNPN and CDR2 is SVGIG (reference sequence). The CDR3 spans 11 residues. Trimming took off 3 bases at V and 6 bases at J, with 8 bases between the two ends. The CDR3 reads CAWSVFAEAFF. The CDR3 DNA reads as TGTGCCTGGAGCGTCTTTGCTGAAGCTTTCTTT.

This clone was observed at least ten times. The chain uses TRBV2 and TRBJ2-1; D may be TRBD1 (6 bases). Trimming removed 7 bases from V and 9 bases from J, with 16 bases in between. This CDR3 has 13 residues. CDR1 is SNHLY and CDR2 is FYNNEI in the germline V gene. CDR3 coding DNA: TGTGCCAGCAACCCACCTTACAGGGTTGAGCAGTTCTTC. This gives the protein CASNPPYRVEQFF.

This clone was counted only a few times. The chain is built from TRBV7-2 and TRBJ1-2, with 8 bases identical to TRBD1. This CDR3 region has 13 residues. After removal of 7 bases from V and 3 bases from J, the junction contained 4 bases not matched to a gene. Per the germline V gene, CDR1 is SGHTA and CDR2 is FQGNSA. For the CDR3, the DNA is TGTGCCAGCACCGTGGACAGGGACTATGGCTACACCTTC. Translation: CASTVDRDYGYTF.

V usage is TRBV30 and J usage is TRBJ1-3; D is undetermined. The CDR3 contains 13 residues. V dropped 1 base and J dropped 2 bases, with 6 bases sitting between them. Germline V CDR1 and CDR2: GTSNPN, SVGIG (reference sequence). The DNA of the CDR3 is TGTGCCTGGAGTGCGTCAGCTGGAAACACCATATATTTT. Translation: CAWSASAGNTIYF.

This rearrangement joins TRBV7-2 to TRBJ2-2; the match to TRBD2 covers 11 bases. V shed 6 bases, J shed 5 bases, and the junction held 8 bases outside the gene matches. Germline V gene sequence: CDR1 SGHTA, CDR2 FQGNSA. The length of the CDR3 is 16 residues. The CDR3 nucleotides read TGTGCCAGCAGAAATCTAGCGGGGGGAAGAACCGGGGAGCTGTTTTTT. This sequence encodes CASRNLAGGRTGELFF.

The V and J genes are TRBV5-6 and TRBJ2-7; D is undetermined. This CDR3 contains 14 residues. V dropped 4 bases and J dropped 0 bases, with 11 bases sitting between them. The germline gives CDR1 SGHDT, CDR2 YYEEEE. The CDR3 here is CASSRTFDSYEQYF. The CDR3 DNA reads TGTGCCAGCAGCCGGACCTTTGACTCCTACGAGCAGTACTTC.

J is TRBJ2-6 and V is TRBV2; TRBD2 might be the D (5 bases). CDR3 length: 15 amino acids. The germline V gene encodes CDR1 SNHLY and CDR2 FYNNEI. V lost 3 bases and J 0 bases, leaving 6 bases between the germline ends. The CDR3 DNA is TGTGCCAGCAGTGATGGAGGCTCTGGGGCCAACGTCCTGACTTTC. Amino acid sequence: CASSDGGSGANVLTF.